Listed below are T cell receptor beta chains from one sample, sequenced in a study of blood T cell repertoires in COVID-19. Repertoires were generated with immunoSEQ multiplex PCR, while TCRdb's copy carries only in-frame clones and drops some. The profile shows about 65,000 clones, roughly nine tenths of them singletons. Material for sequencing was peripheral blood. These receptors came from a man aged 55 to 70 with acute or convalescent COVID-19. CDR3s include the opening cysteine and the closing phenylalanine or tryptophan. A D gene is named only where the DNA matches it firmly. The size entry is marked missing in some rows and otherwise reads once, few, many or a size class.

TRBJ2-1	TRBV7-2	TRBD2	once	CASSLGRVGRFEQFF	TGTGCCAGCAGCTTGGGGAGGGTCGGACGGTTTGAGCAGTTCTTC
TRBJ2-7	TRBV9	-	few	CASSAGLPAYEQYF	TGTGCCAGCAGCGCGGGACTCCCAGCCTACGAGCAGTACTTC
TRBJ1-5	TRBV6-1	TRBD1	medium-sized	CASSESGQRTQPQHF	TGTGCCAGCAGTGAATCGGGACAGAGGACTCAGCCCCAGCATTTT
TRBJ1-5	TRBV6-5	-	-	CASSRPGQPQHF	TGTGCCAGCAGCCGCCCGGGGCAGCCCCAGCATTTT
TRBJ1-2	TRBV11-2	-	-	CASSSFSGDTLYGYTF	TGTGCCAGCAGCTCCTTTTCAGGGGATACTCTCTATGGCTACACCTTC
TRBJ2-6	TRBV2	TRBD1	-	CASKNRGSFFGANVLTF	TGTGCCAGCAAAAACAGGGGTTCATTCTTTGGGGCCAACGTCCTGACTTTC
TRBJ1-1	TRBV2	-	-	CANRATGPEAFF	TGTGCCAACAGGGCAACAGGGCCTGAAGCTTTCTTT
TRBJ1-1	TRBV5-4	-	-	CASSMDSLNTEAFF	TGTGCCAGCAGCATGGACAGCTTGAACACTGAAGCTTTCTTT
TRBJ1-2	TRBV29-1	TRBD1	-	CSVAAGGYGGYTF	TGCAGCGTTGCAGCAGGGGGTTATGGTGGCTACACCTTC
TRBJ1-4	TRBV30	-	once	CAWNVRGEKLFF	TGTGCCTGGAACGTCAGAGGTGAAAAACTGTTTTTT
TRBJ2-1	TRBV5-3	TRBD2	-	CARSFGGLAAPRIKFF	TGTGCCAGAAGCTTCGGCGGACTAGCGGCTCCCAGGATTAAGTTCTTC
TRBJ2-3	TRBV12-5	-	-	CASGLDDRPDTQYF	TGTGCTAGTGGTTTGGATGACAGGCCAGATACGCAGTATTTT
TRBJ2-7	TRBV6-2/TRBV6-3	-	-	CASSYQDRLTGLQYF	TGTGCCAGCAGTTACCAAGATCGACTCACAGGTTTGCAGTACTTC
TRBJ2-3	TRBV18	-	-	CASSARDSASTDTQYF	TGTGCCAGCTCAGCCAGAGACAGTGCTAGCACAGATACGCAGTATTTT
TRBJ2-7	TRBV12-3/TRBV12-4	-	-	CASSFSGSYEQYF	TGTGCCAGCAGTTTCTCCGGTTCCTACGAGCAGTACTTC
TRBJ2-3	TRBV5-4	-	-	CASSEFRGARADTQYF	TGTGCCAGCAGCGAGTTCCGGGGGGCCCGGGCAGATACGCAGTATTTT
TRBJ2-5	TRBV5-4	TRBD2	-	CASSLEASGGGAQYF	TGTGCCAGCAGCTTGGAGGCTAGCGGGGGTGGGGCCCAGTACTTC
TRBJ1-2	TRBV6-5	TRBD1	-	CASSGYSGQGYSYTF	TGTGCCAGCAGCGGGTATAGCGGACAGGGGTATAGCTACACCTTC
TRBJ1-2	TRBV9	TRBD1	few	CASSRSSRGSYGYTF	TGTGCCAGCAGCCGCTCCAGCAGGGGGAGTTATGGCTACACCTTC
TRBJ1-5	TRBV5-5	-	-	CASSLRHGDFGQPQHF	TGTGCCAGCAGCTTGCGTCACGGGGACTTTGGCCAGCCCCAGCATTTT
TRBJ2-1	TRBV4-1	TRBD2	-	CASSQDVAGGLLEQFF	TGCGCCAGCAGCCAAGATGTAGCGGGGGGGCTCCTCGAGCAGTTCTTC
TRBJ2-3	TRBV4-1	-	-	CASSHGPALQLTDESTDTQYF	TGCGCCAGCAGCCACGGCCCCGCACTACAATTAACTGACGAGAGCACAGATACGCAGTATTTT
TRBJ1-2	TRBV18	-	-	CASSPEVGGNGYTF	TGTGCCAGCTCACCAGAGGTTGGGGGGAATGGCTACACCTTC
TRBJ2-2	TRBV19	-	-	CASSRENGELFF	TGTGCCAGTAGTCGCGAAAACGGGGAGCTGTTTTTT
TRBJ2-3	TRBV2	-	few	CASTYTDTQYF	TGTGCCAGCACCTACACAGATACGCAGTATTTT
TRBJ2-5	TRBV19	-	-	CASSSRQRQETQYF	TGTGCCAGTAGTTCTCGACAGAGACAAGAGACCCAGTACTTC
TRBJ1-1	TRBV29-1	-	-	CSVVIFAKLNTEAFF	TGCAGCGTTGTAATATTCGCCAAACTAAACACTGAAGCTTTCTTT
TRBJ2-7	TRBV18	-	-	CASSPDRTYEQYF	TGTGCCAGCTCACCCGACAGGACCTACGAGCAGTACTTC
TRBJ2-1	TRBV6-5	-	-	CASSYSGQTGEQFF	TGTGCCAGCAGTTACTCGGGGCAGACAGGCGAGCAGTTCTTC
TRBJ1-5	TRBV19	-	-	CASSIVQGRQPQHF	TGTGCCAGTAGTATAGTACAGGGTCGTCAGCCCCAGCATTTT
TRBJ1-1	TRBV4-1	-	few	CASSQDSPNTEAFF	TGCGCCAGCAGCCAAGATTCTCCGAACACTGAAGCTTTCTTT
TRBJ1-3	TRBV7-2	-	-	CASSLTSGTYSGNTIYF	TGTGCCAGCAGCTTAACGTCAGGAACCTACTCTGGAAACACCATATATTTT
TRBJ2-2	TRBV25-1	-	-	CASSEPDEDRNTGELFF	TGTGCCAGCAGTGAACCCGATGAAGACAGGAACACCGGGGAGCTGTTTTTT
TRBJ2-2	TRBV28	-	few	CASSLLTGGATGELFF	TGTGCCAGCAGTTTATTAACGGGGGGCGCGACCGGGGAGCTGTTTTTT
TRBJ1-2	TRBV7-9	-	-	CASSLGGRSGGYTF	TGTGCCAGCAGCTTAGGGGGCCGTTCGGGTGGCTACACCTTC
TRBJ1-1	TRBV19	-	-	CASSIQQGNTEAFF	TGTGCCAGTAGTATACAACAGGGTAACACTGAAGCTTTCTTT
TRBJ2-3	TRBV5-1	-	-	CASSSGLSTDTQYF	TGCGCCAGCAGCTCGGGACTCAGCACAGATACGCAGTATTTT
TRBJ1-3	TRBV9	TRBD1	-	CASSVRPPGQASSGNTIYF	TGTGCCAGCAGCGTGAGACCACCGGGACAGGCTAGCTCTGGAAACACCATATATTTT
TRBJ1-5	TRBV10-3	TRBD1	-	CAISPTGQGNQPQHF	TGTGCCATCAGTCCGACAGGGCAAGGGAATCAGCCCCAGCATTTT
TRBJ1-2	TRBV5-5	-	-	CASSPVVGQWVDGYTF	TGTGCCAGCAGCCCGGTGGTAGGACAGTGGGTGGATGGCTACACCTTC
TRBJ1-5	TRBV10-3	-	-	CAISETLRQLNQPQHF	TGTGCCATCAGTGAGACTTTGAGACAACTCAATCAGCCCCAGCATTTT
TRBJ1-1	TRBV30	-	once	CAWDQTGTEAFF	TGTGCCTGGGATCAGACAGGCACTGAAGCTTTCTTT
TRBJ2-7	TRBV9	-	-	CASSVETNSYEQYF	TGTGCCAGCAGCGTAGAAACAAACTCCTACGAGCAGTACTTC
TRBJ2-1	TRBV10-2	TRBD1	-	CASSSPGGLYNEQFF	TGCGCCAGCAGTTCTCCAGGGGGCCTCTACAATGAGCAGTTCTTC
TRBJ1-1	TRBV6-5	-	-	CASRPRTGTNTEAFF	TGTGCCAGCAGACCTCGAACAGGGACCAACACTGAAGCTTTCTTT
TRBJ2-7	TRBV5-1	-	-	CASSLASHPRQYF	TGCGCCAGCAGCTTGGCCTCACACCCTCGACAGTACTTC
TRBJ1-5	TRBV7-2	-	-	CASSFVGGGNNQPQHF	TGTGCCAGCAGCTTTGTAGGGGGTGGGAACAATCAGCCCCAGCATTTT
TRBJ1-5	TRBV30	-	-	CAWESSGRNQPQHF	TGTGCCTGGGAGTCTAGCGGTCGCAATCAGCCCCAGCATTTT
TRBJ1-5	TRBV28	-	once	CASSLDWNQPQHF	TGTGCCAGCAGCCTGGACTGGAATCAGCCCCAGCATTTT